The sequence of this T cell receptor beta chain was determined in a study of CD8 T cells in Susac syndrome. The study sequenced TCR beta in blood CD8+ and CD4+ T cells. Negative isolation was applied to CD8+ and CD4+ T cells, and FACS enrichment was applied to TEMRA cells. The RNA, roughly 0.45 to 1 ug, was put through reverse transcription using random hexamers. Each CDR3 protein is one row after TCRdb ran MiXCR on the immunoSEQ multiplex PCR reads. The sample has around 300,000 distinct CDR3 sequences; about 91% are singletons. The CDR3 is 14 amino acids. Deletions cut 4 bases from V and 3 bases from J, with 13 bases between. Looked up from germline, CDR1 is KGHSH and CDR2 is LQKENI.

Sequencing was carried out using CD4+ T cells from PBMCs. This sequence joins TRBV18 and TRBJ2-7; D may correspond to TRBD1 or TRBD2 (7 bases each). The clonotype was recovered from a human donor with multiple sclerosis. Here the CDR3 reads CASSREGAGYEQYF. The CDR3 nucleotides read TGTGCCAGCTCACGGGAGGGGGCCGGCTACGAGCAGTACTTC.